This entry describes one T cell receptor (beta chain). Amplification targeted the TCR beta CDR3 regions, with RNA transcripts as the source material. RT-PCR in the first round used HTBI primers; a second-round multiplex PCR followed. TCRdb recomputed calls from the multiplex PCR reads with MiXCR, one row per CDR3 protein. The sample gives a few hundred thousand distinct CDR3 sequences, roughly a sixth of which show up once; about 12% is in the top ten. Germline V gives CDR1 SGHRS, CDR2 YFSETQ. CDR3 length equals 14 residues. The V and J ends lost 4 bases and 6 bases respectively, with 16 bases between them. The data are from a study of Graves' ophthalmopathy and Graves' hyperthyroidism.

Sequencing input: peripheral blood. This rearrangement joins TRBV5-1 to TRBJ1-2; D gene ambiguous. The sequence derives from an adult man with Graves' ophthalmopathy. The CDR3 here is CASSPPAGEHGYTF. DNA for the CDR3: TGCGCCAGCAGCCCCCCCGCGGGTGAGCATGGCTACACCTTC.